These 19 T cell receptor beta chains came from one sample sequenced in a study of shared clonotypes between healthy human individuals (TCRdb year 2020). To prepare the library, the immunoSEQ multiplex PCR assay was applied. Sourced from immuneACCESS, this table was stored by TCRdb with only in-frame sequences that have V and J called. A share of the clones is absent; for the studies checked, an unresolved V gene accounts for under half, and the remainder has no known explanation. A total of around 700,000 clones appear in this sample, around 72% of them only once. The ten largest clonotypes hold about 1.7% of the sample. The sequenced sample was memory CD4+ T cells sorted from blood. What the cell subset or site label conveys for this sample: CD45RA-negative fraction. These TCRs come from a woman aged 25 to 39 in good health.

There are a few counts of this clone. The genes are TRBV11-3 and TRBJ2-2; tentatively, D is TRBD1 (6 bases). The CDR3 is made up of 15 amino acids. CDR1 is SGHNT and CDR2 is YENEEA in the germline V gene. V was shortened by 5 bases and J by 6 bases, with 16 bases between the two germline ends. The CDR3, as DNA: TGTGCCAGCAGCCCCGGGACATTCTCCTCCGGGGAGCTGTTTTTT. It yields the protein CASSPGTFSSGELFF.

The chain couples TRBV6-1 to TRBJ1-5; the D is unclear. With 2 bases removed from V and 5 bases from J, the gap between germline ends came to 7 bases. This CDR3 region has 13 residues. Germline V gene lookup returns CDR1 MNHNS and CDR2 SASEGT. CDR3 DNA: TGTGCCAGCAGTGAACAAATGGATCAGCCCCAGCATTTT. Translating gives CASSEQMDQPQHF.

The rearrangement links TRBV6-5 to TRBJ2-1; D possibly corresponds to TRBD2 (5 bases). V was trimmed by 6 bases and J by 4 bases, leaving 13 bases between them. CDR1 is MNHEY, CDR2 SVGAGI, per germline. The CDR3 runs to 14 residues. CDR3 nucleotide sequence: TGTGCCAGCAGCTTAAGGACGGGATACAATGAGCAGTTCTTC. This translates into CASSLRTGYNEQFF.

This clone was seen a few times. The CDR3 here is CASSSGTTYGYTF. The CDR3 nucleotides read TGTGCCAGCAGCTCCGGGACAACATATGGCTACACCTTC. The chain couples TRBV5-5 to TRBJ1-2, with D possibly being TRBD1 (6 bases). Germline V gene sequence: CDR1 SGHKS, CDR2 YYEKEE (reference sequence). V lost 3 bases and J 5 bases, leaving 11 bases between the germline ends. This CDR3 has 13 amino acids.

The chain combines TRBV27 with TRBJ2-1; TRBD2 agrees at 9 bases. CDR3 length equals 16 residues. V lost 3 bases, J lost 0 bases, and 3 bases stayed unmatched. The germline V gene has CDR1 MNHEY and CDR2 SMNVEV (reference sequence). This CDR3 reads CASSFLAGRSYNEQFF. The CDR3 DNA reads TGTGCCAGCAGTTTTCTAGCGGGACGCTCCTACAATGAGCAGTTCTTC.

This chain uses TRBV7-9 with TRBJ2-7; TRBD1 matches 9 bases. In germline, CDR1 is SEHNR, CDR2 FQNEAQ (reference sequence). The CDR3 runs to 14 residues. The V and J ends lost 5 bases and 1 base, in that order; junction bases with no gene match: 3. DNA of the CDR3: TGTGCCAGCAGCACTGACAGGGGGTCCTACGAGCAGTACTTC. It encodes CASSTDRGSYEQYF.

The rearrangement uses TRBV10-3 and TRBJ1-5; D not certain. Germline V gene lookup returns CDR1 ENHRY and CDR2 SYGVKD. This CDR3 contains 16 residues. V shed 3 bases and J shed 1 base, with 13 bases lying between them. In DNA form, the CDR3 reads TGTGCCATCAGTGACCCCCCCCTGAGAAGCAATCAGCCCCAGCATTTT. It translates to CAISDPPLRSNQPQHF.

The chain couples TRBV11-2 to TRBJ2-7; D perhaps matches TRBD1 (6 bases). The CDR3 spans 13 residues. CDR1 SGHAT and CDR2 FQNNGV come from the germline V gene. Trimming took 6 bases from V and 0 from J, leaving 9 bases between them. CDR3 amino acids: CASSDRSSYEQYF. In DNA form, the CDR3 reads TGTGCCAGCAGTGACAGGAGCTCCTACGAGCAGTACTTC.

The chain is built from TRBV18 and TRBJ1-2; possible D gene TRBD1, 6 bases. The CDR3 has 13 residues. CDR1 is KGHSH and CDR2 is LQKENI in the germline V gene. Trimming stripped 8 bases from V and 8 bases from J, with 18 bases between. This chain's CDR3 is CASPKTGTKGYTF. The CDR3 bases are TGTGCCAGCCCCAAAACAGGGACTAAGGGCTACACCTTC.

This clone has more than one count but fewer than ten. The chain combines TRBV11-2 with TRBJ2-3, with D possibly TRBD1 on 5 matching bases. This CDR3 spans 17 amino acids. CDR1 is SGHAT, CDR2 FQNNGV, per germline. With 0 bases removed from V and 3 bases from J, the gap between germline ends came to 16 bases. The CDR3 nucleotides are TGTGCCAGCAGCTTAGATCACTTTTCAACAGGAACAGATACGCAGTATTTT. This translates into CASSLDHFSTGTDTQYF.

On this clone itself: The sample contains more than one DNA sequence encoding this CDR3. The gene calls are TRBV28 and TRBJ2-7; no clear D. CDR1 and CDR2 from the germline V gene are MDHEN and SYDVKM. V gave up 1 base and J gave up 2 bases, with 9 bases separating them. CDR3 size: 14 residues. The CDR3 sequence: CASSLYVSPYEQYF. The CDR3 DNA reads TGTGCCAGCAGTTTATACGTGTCTCCCTACGAGCAGTACTTC.

CDR3 amino acids: CASSLGYLSTDTQYF. The CDR3 DNA sequence: TGTGCCAGCAGCTTAGGTTACCTTAGCACAGATACGCAGTATTTT. The V and J genes are TRBV7-2 and TRBJ2-3; D ambiguous. CDR1 is SGHTA and CDR2 is FQGNSA in the germline V gene. With 1 base removed from V and 0 bases from J, the gap between germline ends came to 8 bases. The CDR3 consists of 15 residues.

V is TRBV11-2 and J is TRBJ2-1; D not certain. V was shortened by 3 bases and J by 0 bases, with 12 bases between the two germline ends. Germline assignment: CDR1 SGHAT and CDR2 FQNNGV. This CDR3 region has 16 residues. The CDR3 protein is CASSLFRQSSYNEQFF. CDR3 coding DNA: TGTGCCAGCAGCTTGTTCAGGCAAAGCTCCTACAATGAGCAGTTCTTC. The entire variable domain, with the rest obtained from reference TRBV11-2 and TRBJ2-1, is as follows: EAGVAQSPRYKIIEKRQSVAFWCNPISGHATLYWYQQILGQGPKLLIQFQNNGVVDDSQLPKDRFSAERLKGVDSTLKIQPAKLEDSAVYLCASSLFRQSSYNEQFFGPGTRLTVL.

This clone was seen repeatedly, ten times or more. Other DNA sequences in the same sample also yield this CDR3. The rearrangement joins TRBV5-1 to TRBJ2-5, with TRBD2 matching over 7 bases. J lost 0 bases, V lost 0 bases, and 2 bases had no gene match. The CDR3 has 15 amino acids. Germline V lookup: CDR1 SGHRS, CDR2 YFSETQ. The chain's CDR3 is CASSLVLADQETQYF. The CDR3 DNA reads TGCGCCAGCAGCTTGGTTCTAGCGGACCAAGAGACCCAGTACTTC.

This clone was seen repeatedly, ten times or more. A much larger clone is a single base away; this may be a read error. The same CDR3 can be traced to other DNA sequences in this sample. The chain is built from TRBV2 and TRBJ1-5; D unresolved. The CDR3 is 14 residues long. Trimming removed 2 bases at V and 0 bases at J, with 5 bases between. The V gene's germline CDR1 is SNHLY and CDR2 FYNNEI. CDR3 region: CASSEQYSNQPQHF. The CDR3 DNA follows: TGTGCCAGCAGTGAACAGTATAGCAATCAGCCCCAGCATTTT.

The CDR3 loop reads CATRGTGSSYNEQFF. The CDR3 DNA is TGTGCCACCAGAGGGACGGGGAGCTCCTACAATGAGCAGTTCTTC. The V and J genes are TRBV15 and TRBJ2-1; D might be TRBD1 or TRBD2, each matching 5 bases. Germline V gene data show CDR1 as LNHNV and CDR2 as YYDKDF (reference sequence). Trimming removed 6 bases from V and 0 bases from J, with 12 bases in between. The CDR3 extends over 15 amino acids.

In regard to this clone: Within the sample, other DNA sequences also encode this same CDR3. The DNA of the CDR3 is TGTGCCATCAGTGAGTCGAGGGAGACCCAGTACTTC. Its protein is CAISESRETQYF. The chain recombines TRBV10-3 with TRBJ2-5; D gene unclear. This CDR3 contains 12 residues. CDR1 and CDR2 (germline): ENHRY, SYGVKD. Trimming cost V 0 bases and J 5 bases, with 4 bases left between them.

The chain couples TRBV27 to TRBJ1-4; D possibly corresponds to TRBD1 (6 bases). Germline V lookup: CDR1 MNHEY, CDR2 SMNVEV (reference sequence). The CDR3 totals 15 residues. V was cut by 3 bases and J by 11 bases, with 19 bases left in between. The CDR3 reads CASSLGGQVNGKLFF. Here the CDR3 DNA reads TGTGCCAGCAGTTTGGGGGGGCAGGTCAACGGGAAACTGTTTTTT.

The chain combines TRBV30 with TRBJ1-1; 10 bases align to TRBD1. The CDR3 length is 12 residues. Per germline, CDR1 GTSNPN and CDR2 SVGIG (reference sequence). Losses at the gene ends were 4 bases for V and 11 bases for J; bases not matched to a gene: 7. CDR3 sequence reads: CAWTGTGVDAFF. CDR3 coding DNA: TGTGCCTGGACCGGGACAGGGGTGGATGCTTTCTTT.